These 23 T cell receptor beta chains originate from one sample sequenced in a study of shared clonotypes between healthy human individuals. The method was immunoSEQ multiplex PCR; TCRdb's version includes in-frame clones alone and lacks a portion of them. In the table there are around 2.5 million clones, 93% of which are singletons. The specimen sequenced was naive CD4+ T cells from PBMCs. Subset defined: CD45RA+ positively selected. These receptors were taken from a man younger than 35 in good health. Some clones in this sample may be carry-over from other donors' samples.

The gene calls are TRBV6-1 and TRBJ2-1, with 10 nucleotides matching TRBD2. CDR1 is MNHNS and CDR2 is SASEGT in the germline V gene. The CDR3 totals 15 residues. V shed 4 bases and J 4 bases; nucleotides not matched to a gene: 4. CDR3 loop: CASSAGTSEYNEQFF. The CDR3 DNA follows: TGTGCCAGCAGTGCCGGGACTAGCGAGTACAATGAGCAGTTCTTC.

This rearrangement joins TRBV5-4 to TRBJ2-1; TRBD2 matches 8 bases. Germline CDR1 reads SGHNT; CDR2 reads YYREEE (reference sequence). After removal of 1 base from V and 4 bases from J, the junction contained 4 bases not matched to a gene. This CDR3 spans 15 amino acids. CDR3 bases: TGTGCCAGCAGCTTGCGCGGGAGGAGTTACAATGAGCAGTTCTTC. Amino acid sequence: CASSLRGRSYNEQFF.

As regards this clone: Other DNA sequences from this sample encode an identical CDR3 as well. V gene TRBV29-1 combines with J gene TRBJ1-1; unclear D gene. The CDR3 loop spans 10 amino acids. The V gene lost 4 bases and the J gene lost 3 bases, with 3 bases spanning the gap. Germline V gene data show CDR1 as SQVTM and CDR2 as ANQGSEA. Here the CDR3 reads CSVGDTEAFF. The CDR3 bases are TGCAGCGTTGGGGACACTGAAGCTTTCTTT.

The V and J genes are TRBV5-1 and TRBJ2-1, with 9 bases aligning to TRBD2. The V and J ends lost 1 base and 9 bases, in that order; junction bases with no gene match: 8. Germline V gene sequence: CDR1 SGHRS, CDR2 YFSETQ. This CDR3 is built from 15 residues. CDR3 in amino acids: CASSLIASGTVEQFF. The CDR3 DNA sequence: TGCGCCAGCAGCTTGATCGCTAGCGGGACGGTTGAGCAGTTCTTC.

The rearrangement joins TRBV9 to TRBJ2-3; D is undetermined. The V gene lost 4 bases and the J gene lost 6 bases, with 18 bases spanning the gap. Germline CDR1 reads SGDLS; CDR2 reads YYNGEE. This CDR3 spans 15 amino acids. The CDR3 loop reads CASSLRMAVGDTQYF. CDR3 sequence (DNA): TGTGCCAGCAGCCTCCGCATGGCGGTCGGGGATACGCAGTATTTT.

The chain joins TRBV6-5 to TRBJ1-1, with D tentatively TRBD1 (5 bases). The CDR3 has 15 residues. In germline, CDR1 is MNHEY, CDR2 SVGAGI. V was shortened by 2 bases and J by 2 bases, with 12 bases between the two germline ends. CDR3: CASSYGAGINTEAFF. The DNA for the CDR3 is TGTGCCAGCAGTTACGGGGCGGGGATCAACACTGAAGCTTTCTTT.

The gene calls are TRBV5-1 and TRBJ2-3; D is perhaps TRBD2 (6 bases). From germline, CDR1 is SGHRS and CDR2 YFSETQ. The CDR3 totals 18 residues. The V end lost 4 bases, the J end lost 4 bases, and 25 bases lay between the germline ends. CDR3 coding DNA: TGCGCCAGCAGCAAGGCCCGCTCTAGCGCGCAAATCGCAGATACGCAGTATTTT. As protein: CASSKARSSAQIADTQYF.

The chain couples TRBV30 to TRBJ2-7; the D gene is possibly TRBD1 (5 bases). Germline V lookup: CDR1 GTSNPN, CDR2 SVGIG (reference sequence). The CDR3 length is 15 residues. Between the trimmed V and J ends, which lost 0 bases and 4 bases, there was a span of 16 bases. The CDR3 spells CAWSVGFPDKYEQYF. The CDR3, as DNA: TGTGCCTGGAGTGTTGGCTTTCCGGACAAATACGAGCAGTACTTC.

The chain carries TRBV5-1 and TRBJ2-2; no clear D gene. The CDR3 length is 13 residues. Germline V gene data show CDR1 as SGHRS and CDR2 as YFSETQ. V dropped 4 bases and J dropped 4 bases, with 8 bases sitting between them. The CDR3 coding sequence is TGCGCCAGCAGCCGCGGTGGCACCGGGGAGCTGTTTTTT. Translating gives CASSRGGTGELFF.

The genes are TRBV4-2 and TRBJ2-3, with D possibly TRBD1 on 5 matching bases. This CDR3 has 13 residues. With 1 base removed from V and 7 bases from J, the gap between germline ends came to 9 bases. CDR1 is LGHNA and CDR2 is YNFKEQ in the germline V gene. CDR3 sequence: CASSQGQGNTQYF. CDR3 in DNA: TGTGCCAGCAGCCAAGGTCAGGGAAATACGCAGTATTTT.

On this clone: Other DNA sequences in the sample encode the same CDR3. This chain joins TRBV28 and TRBJ2-7, with TRBD1 identical over 7 bases. The CDR3 is made up of 13 amino acids. V was clipped by 2 bases and J by 3 bases; unmatched bases: 1. In germline, CDR1 is MDHEN, CDR2 SYDVKM. The CDR3 DNA reads as TGTGCCAGCAGTTTAGACAGGGACTACGAGCAGTACTTC. This codes for CASSLDRDYEQYF.

This chain uses TRBV4-3 with TRBJ1-4, with no clear D. Germline lookup yields CDR1 LGHNA and CDR2 YSLEER. The CDR3 consists of 15 residues. Trimming removed 5 bases from V and 3 bases from J, with 13 bases in between. CDR3 loop: CASSKGLLANEKLFF. In DNA, the CDR3 is TGCGCCAGCAGCAAGGGCTTGCTGGCTAATGAAAAACTGTTTTTT.

This clone appeared once. This CDR3 is also generated by other DNA sequences in the sample. CDR3 in DNA: TGTGCCAGCAGCTACGAGCACTATGGCTACACCTTC. Translation gives CASSYEHYGYTF. This sequence joins TRBV7-2 and TRBJ1-2, with unresolved D. V was pared by 4 bases and J by 3 bases, with 6 bases between. Germline lookup yields CDR1 SGHTA and CDR2 FQGNSA. This CDR3 has 12 amino acids.

As regards this clone: Other DNA sequences in the same sample also yield this CDR3. The gene calls are TRBV9 and TRBJ2-3; no clear D. Trimming cost V 0 bases and J 2 bases, with 4 bases left between them. The CDR3 totals 13 residues. Germline values: CDR1 SGDLS, CDR2 YYNGEE. The CDR3 sequence: CASSVVSTDTQYF. CDR3 DNA sequence: TGTGCCAGCAGCGTAGTTTCCACAGATACGCAGTATTTT.

This clone was picked up one time. The gene calls are TRBV5-4 and TRBJ2-1; 12 nucleotides match TRBD2. There are 16 residues in the CDR3. CDR1 and CDR2 (germline): SGHNT, YYREEE (reference sequence). Germline trimming cut 4 bases from V and 9 bases from J; bases unmatched to any gene: 11. CDR3 DNA sequence: TGTGCCAGCAGCACCCCGGGACTAGCGGGTGATCGTGAGCAGTTCTTC. It translates to CASSTPGLAGDREQFF. Full variable domain (missing parts from reference TRBV5-4 and TRBJ2-1): ETGVTQSPTHLIKTRGQQVTLRCSSQSGHNTVSWYQQALGQGPQFIFQYYREEENGRGNFPPRFSGLQFPNYSSELNVNALELDDSALYLCASSTPGLAGDREQFFGPGTRLTVL.

The CDR3 DNA sequence: TGTGCCAGCAGGAGACTACAGGGGAATCGGGGCACCGGGGAGCTGTTTTTT. Translating it yields CASRRLQGNRGTGELFF. The chain uses TRBV28 and TRBJ2-2; 7 positions match TRBD1. Looked up from germline, CDR1 is MDHEN and CDR2 is SYDVKM. Trimming at V came to 6 bases and at J to 4 bases, leaving 14 bases not matched to a gene. The CDR3 extends over 17 amino acids.

This chain links TRBV30 with TRBJ1-2, with D hard to call. The V gene's germline CDR1 is GTSNPN and CDR2 SVGIG (reference sequence). V was shortened by 4 bases and J by 7 bases, with 10 bases between the two germline ends. CDR3 length equals 11 residues. CDR3 DNA: TGTGCCTGGACCCCGGGCGTTGGCTACACCTTC. It encodes CAWTPGVGYTF.

The V gene is TRBV5-4, the J gene TRBJ2-7, with 11 bases lining up with TRBD1. Trimming at V came to 0 bases and at J to 5 bases, leaving 7 bases not matched to a gene. In germline, CDR1 is SGHNT, CDR2 YYREEE (reference sequence). The CDR3 spans 16 residues. The DNA of the CDR3 is TGTGCCAGCAGCTTGGGTCGGGACAGGGGGGACCACGAGCAGTACTTC. It encodes CASSLGRDRGDHEQYF.

This clone showed up just once. Germline and junction disagree at one end, which may indicate a read error. CDR3 nucleotide sequence: TGTGCCAGCTCACCGGGACTAGCGGGAGTATCCTTCAATGAGCAGTTCTTC. It codes for CASSPGLAGVSFNEQFF. The rearrangement links TRBV18 to TRBJ2-1; 14 bases map to TRBD2. The germline gives CDR1 KGHSH, CDR2 LQKENI. The CDR3 runs to 17 residues.

In this sample, this clone turned up a few times. The genes are TRBV18 and TRBJ1-1; D remains ambiguous. Germline V lookup: CDR1 KGHSH, CDR2 LQKENI. This CDR3 has 16 amino acids. V gave up 2 bases and J gave up 0 bases, with 13 bases separating them. The CDR3 region is CASSPYTGRMNTEAFF. DNA of the CDR3: TGTGCCAGCTCACCATATACCGGGAGGATGAACACTGAAGCTTTCTTT.

The gene calls are TRBV7-6 and TRBJ2-7, with TRBD1 identical over 8 bases. CDR3 length: 13 amino acids. J lost 6 bases, V lost 4 bases, and 5 bases had no gene match. The germline gives CDR1 SGHVS, CDR2 FNYEAQ. CDR3 in amino acids: CASSSYRGFEQYF. CDR3 nucleotide sequence: TGTGCCAGCAGCTCGTACAGGGGGTTCGAGCAGTACTTC.

J is TRBJ1-1 and V is TRBV19, with a tentative D call TRBD1 (6 bases). The V end lost 0 bases, the J end lost 1 base, and 6 bases lay between the germline ends. The germline gives CDR1 LNHDA, CDR2 SQIVND (reference sequence). This CDR3 contains 14 residues. This CDR3 reads CASSIEGANTEAFF. The CDR3 DNA is TGTGCCAGTAGTATAGAGGGGGCGAACACTGAAGCTTTCTTT. Variable domain in full (rest from reference TRBV19 and TRBJ1-1): DGGITQSPKYLFRKEGQNVTLSCEQNLNHDAMYWYRQDPGQGLRLIYYSQIVNDFQKGDIAEGYSVSREKKESFPLTVTSAQKNPTAFYLCASSIEGANTEAFFGQGTRLTVV.

This chain links TRBV2 with TRBJ2-2; D unclear. The CDR3 has 14 amino acids. Germline CDR1 SNHLY, CDR2 FYNNEI. The V end was cut by 3 bases, the J end by 3 bases, with 8 bases between. CDR3 DNA sequence: TGTGCCAGCAGTGATCGTCGGCACACCGGGGAGCTGTTTTTT. It translates to CASSDRRHTGELFF. The entire variable domain, with the rest obtained from reference TRBV2 and TRBJ2-2, is as follows: EPEVTQTPSHQVTQMGQEVILRCVPISNHLYFYWYRQILGQKVEFLVSFYNNEISEKSEIFDDQFSVERPDGSNFTLKIRSTKLEDSAMYFCASSDRRHTGELFFGEGSRLTVL.